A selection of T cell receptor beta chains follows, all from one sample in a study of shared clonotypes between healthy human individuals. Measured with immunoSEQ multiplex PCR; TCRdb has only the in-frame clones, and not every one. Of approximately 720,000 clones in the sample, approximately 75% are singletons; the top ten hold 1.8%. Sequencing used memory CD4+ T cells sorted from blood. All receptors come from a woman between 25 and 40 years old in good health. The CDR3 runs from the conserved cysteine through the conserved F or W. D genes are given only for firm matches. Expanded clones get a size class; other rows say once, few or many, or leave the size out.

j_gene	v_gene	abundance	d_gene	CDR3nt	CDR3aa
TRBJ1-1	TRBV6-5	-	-	TGTGCCAGCAGTTATTTAGGTAAAGCTTTCTTT	CASSYLGKAFF
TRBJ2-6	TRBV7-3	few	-	TGTGCCAGCAGCTTTGGGGGAGCTGGGGCCAACGTCCTGACTTTC	CASSFGGAGANVLTF
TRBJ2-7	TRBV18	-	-	TGTGCCAGCTCACGATCTCTGACAGAGACCTACGAGCAGTACTTC	CASSRSLTETYEQYF
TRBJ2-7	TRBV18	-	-	TGTGCCAGCTCACCACTGAAGACAGAGGTCTCCTACGAGCAGTACTTC	CASSPLKTEVSYEQYF
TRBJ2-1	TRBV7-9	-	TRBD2	TGTGCCAGCAGCCACCTAGCGGAGGGATACAATGAGCAGTTCTTC	CASSHLAEGYNEQFF
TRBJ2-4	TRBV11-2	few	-	TGTGCCAGCAGCCCAGAGTGGGGAGCCAAAAACATTCAGTACTTC	CASSPEWGAKNIQYF
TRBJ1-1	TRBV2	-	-	TGTGCCAGCACCGCCGCACGCGGGGCGGGGGCTTTCTTT	CASTAARGAGAFF
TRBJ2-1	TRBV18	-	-	TGTGCCAGCTCACCACCGGCTAGGGGGAGCTCCTACAATGAGCAGTTCTTC	CASSPPARGSSYNEQFF
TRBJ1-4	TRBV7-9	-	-	TGTGCCAGCAGCTTAGGCGCCGGGGCAGGTGAAAAACTGTTTTTT	CASSLGAGAGEKLFF
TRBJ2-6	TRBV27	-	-	TGTGCCAGCAGTACCGAACAGGGGGCGACTAGCGGGCTTGACTCTGGGGCCAACGTCCTGACTTTC	CASSTEQGATSGLDSGANVLTF
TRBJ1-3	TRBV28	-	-	TGTGCCAGCAGTTTAAGCGTCCGCTCTGGAAACACCATATATTTT	CASSLSVRSGNTIYF
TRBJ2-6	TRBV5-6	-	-	TGTGCCAGCAGCTTGGGAGCTTCTGGGGCCAACGTCCTGACTTTC	CASSLGASGANVLTF
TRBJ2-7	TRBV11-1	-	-	TGTGCCAGCAGCTTAGAGGCGGCGACCTACGAGCAGTACTTC	CASSLEAATYEQYF
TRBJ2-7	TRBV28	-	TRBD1	TGTGCCATCAAAAGACAGGGGAGCCACGAGCAGTACTTC	CAIKRQGSHEQYF
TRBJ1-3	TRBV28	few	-	TGTGCCAGCAGTGGAGACACCTTTGGAAACACCATATATTTT	CASSGDTFGNTIYF
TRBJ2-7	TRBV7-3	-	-	TGTGCCAGCAGCCCCCGCCTAGCGATACCCCTCGGGACCTACGAGCAGTACTTC	CASSPRLAIPLGTYEQYF
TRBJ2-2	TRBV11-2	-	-	TGTGCCAGCAGCTTAGGCACGAACACCGGGGAGCTGTTTTTT	CASSLGTNTGELFF
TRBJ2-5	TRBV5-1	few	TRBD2	TGCGCCAGCAGCTCCATTAGCGGGGCTCAAGAGACCCAGTACTTC	CASSSISGAQETQYF
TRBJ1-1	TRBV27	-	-	TGTGCCAGCAGTATAGGGGGGAAAGACACGGGGTCTGAAGCTTTCTTT	CASSIGGKDTGSEAFF
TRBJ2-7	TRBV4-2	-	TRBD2	TGTGCCAGCAGCCCGGGAGGGCTAGCCTCCTACGAGCAGTACTTC	CASSPGGLASYEQYF
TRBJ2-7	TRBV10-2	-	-	TGCGCCAGCAGTGAGACCCTTGGGGGAGGCGAGCAGTACTTC	CASSETLGGGEQYF
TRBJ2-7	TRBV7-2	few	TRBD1	TGTGCCAGCAGCTCCTGGGACAGGGGGTACGAGCAGTACTTC	CASSSWDRGYEQYF
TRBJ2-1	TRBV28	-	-	TGTGCCAGCATTACCAGCGGTCCAAGCTCCTACAATGAGCAGTTCTTC	CASITSGPSSYNEQFF
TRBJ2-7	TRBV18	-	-	TGTGCCAGCTCACCACAGGCAGGGGCCCACGAGCAGTACTTC	CASSPQAGAHEQYF
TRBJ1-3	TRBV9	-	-	TGTGCCAGCAGCTCAGTGAGAGGTTCAGGAAACACCATATATTTT	CASSSVRGSGNTIYF
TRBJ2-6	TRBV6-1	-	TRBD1	TGTGCCAGCAGATCAGGGGGCTCTGGGGCCAACGTCCTGACTTTC	CASRSGGSGANVLTF
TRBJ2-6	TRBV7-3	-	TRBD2	TGTGCCAGCAGCTTAAGGGGGCTAGCGGGAGGGGCTGGGGCCAACGTCCTGACTTTC	CASSLRGLAGGAGANVLTF
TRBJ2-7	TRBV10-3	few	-	TGTGCCATCGGGGTGCAGGGATTCTACGAGCAGTACTTC	CAIGVQGFYEQYF
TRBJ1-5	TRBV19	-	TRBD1	TGTGCCACCGCACAGGGGGTTCGCCAGCCCCAGCATTTT	CATAQGVRQPQHF
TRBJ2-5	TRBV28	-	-	TGTGCCAGCAGCTCTTGGGCCCTGGGGGGGCGAGAGACCCAGTACTTC	CASSSWALGGRETQYF
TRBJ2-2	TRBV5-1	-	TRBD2	TGCGCCAGCAGCCCTCTAGCGGAGCCCCTCACCGGGGAGCTGTTTTTT	CASSPLAEPLTGELFF
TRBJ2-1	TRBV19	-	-	TGTGCCAGTAGTATGCGCTCTCGGTTAAGCTCCTACAATGAGCAGTTCTTC	CASSMRSRLSSYNEQFF
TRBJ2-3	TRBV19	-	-	TGTGCCAGTAGTATTGTGACAGATACGCAGTATTTT	CASSIVTDTQYF
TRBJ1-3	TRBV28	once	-	TGTGCCAGCAGGCCACAGGGAAGTACTGGAAACACCATATATTTT	CASRPQGSTGNTIYF
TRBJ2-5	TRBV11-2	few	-	TGTGCCAGCAGCAGAGGGCTGGATCAGACCCAGTACTTC	CASSRGLDQTQYF
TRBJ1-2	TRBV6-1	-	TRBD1	TGTGCCAGCAGTGAAATGACAGGGGGCGTTGGCTATGGCTACACCTTC	CASSEMTGGVGYGYTF
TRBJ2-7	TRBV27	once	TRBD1	TGTGCCAGCAGTTTATATTCCCCAGGGGGTACTTTCTTAACCTACGAGCAGTACTTC	CASSLYSPGGTFLTYEQYF
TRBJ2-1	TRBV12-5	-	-	TGTGCTAGTGGTTTGGTAAAAAGTGAGCAGTTCTTC	CASGLVKSEQFF
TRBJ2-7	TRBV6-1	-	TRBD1	TGTGCCAGCAGACGGGACAGGGGGCAAGAGCAGTACTTC	CASRRDRGQEQYF
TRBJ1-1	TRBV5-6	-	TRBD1	TGTGCCAGCAGCTCCCGACAGGGATTTTATACTGAAGCTTTCTTT	CASSSRQGFYTEAFF
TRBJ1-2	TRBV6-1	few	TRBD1	TGTGCCAGCAGTGGCCGGCTCCGGGACAGGGATAACTATGGCTACACCTTC	CASSGRLRDRDNYGYTF
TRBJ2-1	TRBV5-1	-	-	TGCGCCAGCAGCTTGGGAGAGATCCACAATGAGCAGTTCTTC	CASSLGEIHNEQFF
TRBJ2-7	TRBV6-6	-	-	TGTGCCAGCAGTCCTGACGGCTACGAGCAGTACTTC	CASSPDGYEQYF
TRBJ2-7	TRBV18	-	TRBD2	TGTGCCAGCTCACCGTCCAGCGGGAGCGGCGAGCAGTACTTC	CASSPSSGSGEQYF
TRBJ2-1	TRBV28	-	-	TGTGCCAGCAGTTTGGCAGTCAACAATGAGCAGTTCTTC	CASSLAVNNEQFF
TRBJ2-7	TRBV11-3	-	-	TGTGCCAGCAGCCGCGACAGGGAGGGCGAGCAGTACTTC	CASSRDREGEQYF
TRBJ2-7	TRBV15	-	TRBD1	TGTGCCACCAGCAGAGGAGGGACAGGGGGCTACGAGCAGTACTTC	CATSRGGTGGYEQYF
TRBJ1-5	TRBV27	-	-	TGTGCCAGCAGTTTTGCAGGTTTTCAGCCCCAGCATTTT	CASSFAGFQPQHF
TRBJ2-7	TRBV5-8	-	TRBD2	TGTGCCAGCAGCTACGGACTAGCGGATAACTCCTACGAGCAGTACTTC	CASSYGLADNSYEQYF
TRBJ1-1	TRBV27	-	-	TGTGCCAGCAGTTTAACGGTGGCAGGGCTGGGTGAAGCTTTCTTT	CASSLTVAGLGEAFF
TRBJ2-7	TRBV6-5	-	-	TGTGCCAGCAGCCCGGACAGTACCTACGAGCAGTACTTC	CASSPDSTYEQYF
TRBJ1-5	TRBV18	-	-	TGTGCCAGCTCTCTCGGTGGCCATCAGCCCCAGCATTTT	CASSLGGHQPQHF
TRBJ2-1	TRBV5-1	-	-	TGCGCCAGCAGCGAGACCGGGACACTTTACAATGAGCAGTTCTTC	CASSETGTLYNEQFF
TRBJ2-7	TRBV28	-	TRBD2	TGTGCCAGCAGTTTCAACCCGGGACTAGCGACCCTCTCCTACGAGCAGTACTTC	CASSFNPGLATLSYEQYF
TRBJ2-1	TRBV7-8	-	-	TGTGCCAGCAGCTTAAGGGGGCGGACTAGCCCCAATGAGCAGTTCTTC	CASSLRGRTSPNEQFF
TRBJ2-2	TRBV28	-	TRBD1	TGTGCCAGCAGTCTGACAGGGAAGGGCACCGGGGAGCTGTTTTTT	CASSLTGKGTGELFF
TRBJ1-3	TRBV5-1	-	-	TGCGCCAGCAGCTTGGCTATCTCCGGGACTAATGGAAACACCATATATTTT	CASSLAISGTNGNTIYF